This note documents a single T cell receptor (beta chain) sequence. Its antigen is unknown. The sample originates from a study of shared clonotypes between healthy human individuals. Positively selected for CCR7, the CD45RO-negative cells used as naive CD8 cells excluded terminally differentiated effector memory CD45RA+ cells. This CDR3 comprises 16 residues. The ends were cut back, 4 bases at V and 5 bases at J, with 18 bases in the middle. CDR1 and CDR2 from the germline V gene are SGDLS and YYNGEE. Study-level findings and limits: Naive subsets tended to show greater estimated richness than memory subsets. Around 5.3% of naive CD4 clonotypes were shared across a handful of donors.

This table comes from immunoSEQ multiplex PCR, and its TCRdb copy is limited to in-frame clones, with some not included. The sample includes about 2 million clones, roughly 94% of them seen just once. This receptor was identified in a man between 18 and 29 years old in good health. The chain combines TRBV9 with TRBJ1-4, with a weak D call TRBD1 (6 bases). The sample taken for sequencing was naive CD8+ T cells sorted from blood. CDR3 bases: TGTGCCAGCAGCCTACGGGCGGGCAGGGGAAATGAAAAACTGTTTTTT. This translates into CASSLRAGRGNEKLFF.